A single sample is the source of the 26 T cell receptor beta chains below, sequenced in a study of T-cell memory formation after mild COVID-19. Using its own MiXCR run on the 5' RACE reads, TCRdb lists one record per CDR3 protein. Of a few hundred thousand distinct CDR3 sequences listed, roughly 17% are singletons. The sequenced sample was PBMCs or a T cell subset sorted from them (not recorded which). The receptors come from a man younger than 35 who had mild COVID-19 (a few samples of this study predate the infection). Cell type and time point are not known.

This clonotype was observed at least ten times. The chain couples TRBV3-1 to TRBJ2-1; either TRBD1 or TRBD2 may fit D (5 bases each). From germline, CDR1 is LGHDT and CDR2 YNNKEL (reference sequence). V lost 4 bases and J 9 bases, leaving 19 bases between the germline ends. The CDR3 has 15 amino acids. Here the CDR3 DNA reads TGTGCCAGCAGCCTACGGGACGCCAGCGGTTCTGAGCAGTTCTTC. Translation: CASSLRDASGSEQFF.

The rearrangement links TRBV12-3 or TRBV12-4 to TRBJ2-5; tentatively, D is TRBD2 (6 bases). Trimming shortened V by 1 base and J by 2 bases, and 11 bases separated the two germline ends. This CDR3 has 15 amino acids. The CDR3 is CASSLEGLPQETQYF. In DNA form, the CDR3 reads TGTGCCAGCAGTTTAGAGGGACTCCCACAAGAGACCCAGTACTTC.

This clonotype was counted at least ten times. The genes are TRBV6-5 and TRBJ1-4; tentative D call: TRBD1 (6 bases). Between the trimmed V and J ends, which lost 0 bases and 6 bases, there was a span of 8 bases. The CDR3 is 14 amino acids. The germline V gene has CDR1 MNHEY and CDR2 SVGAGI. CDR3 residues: CASSYSGGYEKLFF. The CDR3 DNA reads TGTGCCAGCAGTTACTCCGGGGGCTATGAAAAACTGTTTTTT.

The chain's CDR3 is CASTFGLAGGKVGETQYF. Here the CDR3 DNA reads TGTGCCAGCACGTTTGGACTAGCGGGGGGAAAAGTCGGGGAGACCCAGTACTTC. This chain connects TRBV6-2 or TRBV6-3 to TRBJ2-5, with TRBD2 identical over 14 bases. The V and J ends lost 7 bases and 5 bases, in that order; junction bases with no gene match: 15. This CDR3 comprises 18 residues. Germline CDR1 reads MNHEY; CDR2 reads SVGEGT.

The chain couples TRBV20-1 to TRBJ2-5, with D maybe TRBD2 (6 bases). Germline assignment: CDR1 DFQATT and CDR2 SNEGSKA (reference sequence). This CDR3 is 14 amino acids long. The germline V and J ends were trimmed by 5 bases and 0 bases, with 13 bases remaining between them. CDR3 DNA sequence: TGCAGTGCTCGCGAGGACTATTACCAAGAGACCCAGTACTTC. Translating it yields CSAREDYYQETQYF.

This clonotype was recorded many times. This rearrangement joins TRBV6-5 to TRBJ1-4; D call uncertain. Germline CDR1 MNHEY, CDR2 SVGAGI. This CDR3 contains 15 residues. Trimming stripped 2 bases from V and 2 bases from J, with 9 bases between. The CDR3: CASSYGLRTNEKLFF. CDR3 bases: TGTGCCAGCAGTTACGGCCTTCGGACTAATGAAAAACTGTTTTTT.

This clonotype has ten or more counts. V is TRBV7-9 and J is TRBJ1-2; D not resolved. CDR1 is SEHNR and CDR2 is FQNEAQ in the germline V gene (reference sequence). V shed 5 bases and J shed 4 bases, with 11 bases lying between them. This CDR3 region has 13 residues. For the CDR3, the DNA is TGTGCCAGCAGCCGCGGAGGCGGCTATGGCTACACCTTC. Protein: CASSRGGGYGYTF.

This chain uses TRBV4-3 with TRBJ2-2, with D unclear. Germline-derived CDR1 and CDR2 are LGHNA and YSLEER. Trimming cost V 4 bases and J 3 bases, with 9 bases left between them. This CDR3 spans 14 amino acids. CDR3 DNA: TGCGCCAGCAGCCGCGAGACCTACACCGGGGAGCTGTTTTTT. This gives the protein CASSRETYTGELFF.

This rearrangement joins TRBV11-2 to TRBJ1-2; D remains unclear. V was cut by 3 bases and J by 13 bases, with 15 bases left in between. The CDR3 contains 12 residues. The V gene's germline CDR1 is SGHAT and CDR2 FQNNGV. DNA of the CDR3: TGTGCCAGCAGCTTCGACGGAGGGTTCTTCACCTTC. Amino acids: CASSFDGGFFTF.

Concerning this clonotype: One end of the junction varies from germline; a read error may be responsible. The CDR3 loop reads CASGRTSAF. The DNA for the CDR3 is TGTGCCAGCGGAAGAACTTCGGCCTTC. The chain combines TRBV6-2 or TRBV6-3 with TRBJ1-2; the D is unclear. The CDR3 has 9 amino acids. Germline CDR1 is MNHEY and CDR2 is SVGEGT.

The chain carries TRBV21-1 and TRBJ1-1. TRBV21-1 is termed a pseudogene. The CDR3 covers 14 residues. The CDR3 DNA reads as TGTGCCAGCAGCACCAGACGGCGGACCACTGAAGCTTTCTTT. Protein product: CASSTRRRTTEAFF.

The DNA for the CDR3 is TGTGCCAGCAGCCAACGGGACAGGGGAGGCAATCAGCCCCAGCATTTT. It translates to CASSQRDRGGNQPQHF. This chain links TRBV7-2 with TRBJ1-5; 10 bases are shared with TRBD1. Germline V gives CDR1 SGHTA, CDR2 FQGNSA. This CDR3 has 16 amino acids. J was trimmed by 2 bases and V by 5 bases; bases with no gene match: 6.

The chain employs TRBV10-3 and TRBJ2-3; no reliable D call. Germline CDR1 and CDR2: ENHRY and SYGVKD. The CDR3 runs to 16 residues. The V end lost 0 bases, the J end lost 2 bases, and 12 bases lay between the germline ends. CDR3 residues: CAISESKSSITDTQYF. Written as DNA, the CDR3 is TGTGCCATCAGTGAGTCGAAGTCCTCGATCACAGATACGCAGTATTTT.

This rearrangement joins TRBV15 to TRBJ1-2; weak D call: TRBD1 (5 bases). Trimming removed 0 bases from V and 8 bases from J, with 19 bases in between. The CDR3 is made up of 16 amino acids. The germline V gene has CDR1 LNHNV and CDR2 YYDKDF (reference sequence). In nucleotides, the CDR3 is TGTGCCACCAGCAGAGAGAGTACCCGGGGGGGGTACGGCTACACCTTC. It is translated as CATSRESTRGGYGYTF.

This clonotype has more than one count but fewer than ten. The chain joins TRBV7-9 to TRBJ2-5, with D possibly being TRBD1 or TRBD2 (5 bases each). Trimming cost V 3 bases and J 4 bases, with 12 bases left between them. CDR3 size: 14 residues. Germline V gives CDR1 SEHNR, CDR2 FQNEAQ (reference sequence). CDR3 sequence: CASSFRRGRETQYF. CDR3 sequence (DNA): TGTGCCAGCAGCTTTAGAAGGGGACGAGAGACCCAGTACTTC. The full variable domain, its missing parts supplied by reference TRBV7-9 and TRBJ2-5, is DTGVSQNPRHKITKRGQNVTFRCDPISEHNRLYWYRQTLGQGPEFLTYFQNEAQLEKSRLLSDRFSAERPKGSFSTLEIQRTEQGDSAMYLCASSFRRGRETQYFGPGTRLLVL.

As DNA, the CDR3 is TGTGCCAGCAGCACCCCCAGGGGCCGCTCTGGAAACACCATATATTTT. This encodes CASSTPRGRSGNTIYF. The rearrangement joins TRBV11-2 to TRBJ1-3; D possibly corresponds to TRBD1 (6 bases). This CDR3 has 16 residues. V was trimmed by 5 bases and J by 0 bases, leaving 14 bases between them. The germline V gene has CDR1 SGHAT and CDR2 FQNNGV.

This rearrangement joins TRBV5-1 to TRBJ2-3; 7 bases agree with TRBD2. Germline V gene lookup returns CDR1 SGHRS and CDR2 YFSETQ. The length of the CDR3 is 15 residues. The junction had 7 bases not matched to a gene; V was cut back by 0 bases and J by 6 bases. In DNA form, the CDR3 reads TGCGCCAGCAGCTTGGCGGCCGGGGGGTCGGATACGCAGTATTTT. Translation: CASSLAAGGSDTQYF. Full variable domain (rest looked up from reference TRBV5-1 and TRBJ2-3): KAGVTQTPRYLIKTRGQQVTLSCSPISGHRSVSWYQQTPGQGLQFLFEYFSETQRNKGNFPGRFSGRQFSNSRSEMNVSTLELGDSALYLCASSLAAGGSDTQYFGPGTRLTVL.

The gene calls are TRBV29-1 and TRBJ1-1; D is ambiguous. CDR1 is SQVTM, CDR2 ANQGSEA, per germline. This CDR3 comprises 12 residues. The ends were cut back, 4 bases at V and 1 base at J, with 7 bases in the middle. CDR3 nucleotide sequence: TGCAGCGTTGGTTTGGGGAACACTGAAGCTTTCTTT. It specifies CSVGLGNTEAFF.

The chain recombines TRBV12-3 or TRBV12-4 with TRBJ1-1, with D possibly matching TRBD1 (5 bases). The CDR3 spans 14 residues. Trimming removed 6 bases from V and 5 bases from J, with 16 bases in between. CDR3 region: CASSPIGGQTEAFF. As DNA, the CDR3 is TGTGCCAGCAGCCCCATCGGGGGTCAAACTGAAGCTTTCTTT.

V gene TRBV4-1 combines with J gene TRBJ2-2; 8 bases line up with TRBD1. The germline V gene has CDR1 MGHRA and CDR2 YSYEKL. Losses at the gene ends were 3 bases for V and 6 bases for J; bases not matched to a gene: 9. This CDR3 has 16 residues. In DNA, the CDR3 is TGCGCCAGCAGCCACCTAGACAGGGGAGACGCCGGGGAGCTGTTTTTT. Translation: CASSHLDRGDAGELFF.

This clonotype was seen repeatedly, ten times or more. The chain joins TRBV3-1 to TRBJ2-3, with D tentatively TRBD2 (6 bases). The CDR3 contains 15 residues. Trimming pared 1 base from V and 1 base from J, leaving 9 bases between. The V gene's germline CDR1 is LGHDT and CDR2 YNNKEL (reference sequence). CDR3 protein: CASSQGSGGTDTQYF. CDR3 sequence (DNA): TGTGCCAGCAGCCAAGGGTCGGGGGGCACAGATACGCAGTATTTT.

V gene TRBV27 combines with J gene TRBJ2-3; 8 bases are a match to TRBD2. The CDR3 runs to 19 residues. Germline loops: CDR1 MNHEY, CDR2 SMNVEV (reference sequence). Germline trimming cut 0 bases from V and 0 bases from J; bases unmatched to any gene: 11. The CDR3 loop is CASSLSSLASGLSTDTQYF. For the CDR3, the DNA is TGTGCCAGCAGTTTATCCTCCCTGGCTAGCGGGCTAAGCACAGATACGCAGTATTTT.

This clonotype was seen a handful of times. The CDR3 sequence: CASSLEGYYEQYF. The CDR3 region has the DNA TGTGCCAGCAGTTTGGAGGGCTATTACGAGCAGTACTTC. This chain links TRBV12-3 or TRBV12-4 with TRBJ2-7; TRBD2 is a possible D gene (6 bases). The V end lost 3 bases, the J end lost 4 bases, and 10 bases lay between the germline ends. The CDR3 is 13 amino acids.

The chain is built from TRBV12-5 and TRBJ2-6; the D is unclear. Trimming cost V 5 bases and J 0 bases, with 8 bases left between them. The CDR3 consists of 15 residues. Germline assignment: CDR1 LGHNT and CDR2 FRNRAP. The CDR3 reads CASGPQGSGANVLTF. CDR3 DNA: TGTGCTAGTGGTCCCCAAGGCTCTGGGGCCAACGTCCTGACTTTC.

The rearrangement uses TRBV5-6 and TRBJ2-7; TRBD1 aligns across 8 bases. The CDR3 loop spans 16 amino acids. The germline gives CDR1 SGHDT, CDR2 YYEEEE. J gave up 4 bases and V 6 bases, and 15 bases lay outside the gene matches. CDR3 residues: CASTSTTGEVLYEQYF. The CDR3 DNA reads TGTGCCAGCACCTCAACGACAGGGGAAGTGTTGTACGAGCAGTACTTC. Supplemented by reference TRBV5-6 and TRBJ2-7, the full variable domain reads DAGVTQSPTHLIKTRGQQVTLRCSPKSGHDTVSWYQQALGQGPQFIFQYYEEEERQRGNFPDRFSGHQFPNYSSELNVNALLLGDSALYLCASTSTTGEVLYEQYFGPGTRLTVT.

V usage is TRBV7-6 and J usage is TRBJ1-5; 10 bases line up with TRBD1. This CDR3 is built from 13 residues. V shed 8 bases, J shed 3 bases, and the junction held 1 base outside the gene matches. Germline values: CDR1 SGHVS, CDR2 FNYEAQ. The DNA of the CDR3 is TGTGCCAGCGGACAGGGGGTCAATCAGCCCCAGCATTTT. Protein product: CASGQGVNQPQHF.